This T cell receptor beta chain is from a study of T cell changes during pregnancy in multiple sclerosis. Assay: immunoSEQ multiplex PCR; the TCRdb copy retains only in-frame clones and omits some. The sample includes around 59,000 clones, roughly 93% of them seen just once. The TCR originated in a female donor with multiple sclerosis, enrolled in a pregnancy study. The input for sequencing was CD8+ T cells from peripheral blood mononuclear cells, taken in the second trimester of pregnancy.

The CDR3 sequence is CASMGSDHTEAFF. The CDR3 nucleotides are TGTGCCAGCATGGGCAGTGATCACACTGAAGCTTTCTTT. The chain links TRBV27 to TRBJ1-1; D unresolved. The CDR3 length is 13 residues. The germline V and J ends were trimmed by 7 bases and 3 bases, with 12 bases remaining between them. Germline loops: CDR1 MNHEY, CDR2 SMNVEV (reference sequence).